This T cell receptor beta chain is from a study of spatial heterogeneity in lung cancer. The wider study: Alpha-chain detections were consistently fewer than beta-chain detections among the sequences.

This clonotype appeared many times. Each CDR3 protein gets one entry after TCRdb re-called the 5' RACE reads with MiXCR. The sample consists of around 12,000 distinct CDR3 sequences, 17% of them appearing once. The time point is: sample taken at primary tumor resection. Unsorted whole RNA samples from tumor, nontumor lung or frozen PBMC were sequenced. Samples came from 70 to 80 TRACERx patients with untreated early-stage lung cancer. This receptor was obtained from a male donor with early-stage non-small cell lung cancer. Material: PBMCs, obtained at surgery.

CDR3 nucleotide sequence: TGTGCCAGCAGCTCTGTATGGGGGGCCAACGTCCTGACTTTC. Translation: CASSSVWGANVLTF. This chain joins TRBV7-2 and TRBJ2-6; D is unresolved. V gave up 4 bases and J gave up 4 bases, with 8 bases separating them. Germline V gene lookup returns CDR1 SGHTA and CDR2 FQGNSA. This CDR3 is built from 14 residues.